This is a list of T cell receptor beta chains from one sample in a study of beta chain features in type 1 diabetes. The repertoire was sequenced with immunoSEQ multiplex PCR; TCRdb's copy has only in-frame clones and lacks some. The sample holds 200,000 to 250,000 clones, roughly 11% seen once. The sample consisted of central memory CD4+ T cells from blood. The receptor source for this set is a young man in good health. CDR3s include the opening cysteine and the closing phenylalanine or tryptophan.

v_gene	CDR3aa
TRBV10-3	CAISENLREGQETQYF
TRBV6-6	CASSPGTGYANEQFF
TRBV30	CAWPAGPRGHEQYF
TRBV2	CASSGTGTGEETQYF
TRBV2	CASSPDRKETQYF
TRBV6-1	CASGVQASYNEQFF
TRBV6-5	CASRPSGENYGYTF
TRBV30	CAWSPGQVGGYTF
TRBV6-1	CASRGQYNEQFF
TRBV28	CASSSRRYEQYF
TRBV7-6	CASSPGSGELFF
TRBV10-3	CAISESKTLKETQYF
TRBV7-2	CASSLQGWSNQPQHF
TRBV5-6	CASSLGTGQETQYF
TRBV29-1	CSFAGERLYEQYF
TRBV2	CASSEGLAHEQFF
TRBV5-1	CASSLDLQRETQYF
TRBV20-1	CSARGLAAQYF
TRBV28	CASSRGRGYGYTF
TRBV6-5	CASTGVRTDTQYF
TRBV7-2	CASSPGQDRETQYF
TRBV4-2	CASSPRGGVSYEQYF